This record looks at one TCR beta chain sequence and its context. Naive CD8 cells lacked CD45RO, underwent positive selection for CCR7 and left out terminally differentiated effector memory CD45RA+ cells. This specimen belongs to a study of shared clonotypes between healthy human individuals. Overall study context: A couple of female and a few male donors aged 18 to 49 were enrolled.

Measured with immunoSEQ multiplex PCR; TCRdb has only the in-frame clones, and not every one. The sample contains 2 million to 2.5 million clones, around 96% of which appear only once. Trimming pared 5 bases from V and 3 bases from J, leaving 16 bases between. Germline V gene sequence: CDR1 LNHDA, CDR2 SQIVND (reference sequence). This CDR3 is built from 15 residues. The sample taken for sequencing was naive CD8+ T cells sorted from blood. This chain joins TRBV19 and TRBJ1-2, with a weak D call TRBD1 (5 bases). This receptor was identified in a man between 18 and 35 years old in good health. The chain's CDR3 is CASSVYRDGDYGYTF. The CDR3 coding sequence is TGTGCCAGTAGTGTTTACCGGGACGGAGACTATGGCTACACCTTC. Full variable domain (missing parts from reference TRBV19 and TRBJ1-2): DGGITQSPKYLFRKEGQNVTLSCEQNLNHDAMYWYRQDPGQGLRLIYYSQIVNDFQKGDIAEGYSVSREKKESFPLTVTSAQKNPTAFYLCASSVYRDGDYGYTFGSGTRLTVV.